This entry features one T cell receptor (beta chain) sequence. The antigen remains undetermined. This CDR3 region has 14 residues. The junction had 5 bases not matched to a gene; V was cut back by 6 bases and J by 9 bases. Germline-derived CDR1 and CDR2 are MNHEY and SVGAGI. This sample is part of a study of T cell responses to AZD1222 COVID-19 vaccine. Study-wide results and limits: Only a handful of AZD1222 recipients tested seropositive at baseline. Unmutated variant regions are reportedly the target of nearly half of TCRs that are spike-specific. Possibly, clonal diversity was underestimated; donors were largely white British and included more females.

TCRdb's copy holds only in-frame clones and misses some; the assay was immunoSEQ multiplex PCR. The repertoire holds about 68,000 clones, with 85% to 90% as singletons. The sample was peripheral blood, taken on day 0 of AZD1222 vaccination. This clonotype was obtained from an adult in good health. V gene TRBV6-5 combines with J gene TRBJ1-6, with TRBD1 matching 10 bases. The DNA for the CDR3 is TGTGCCAGCAGCGACGACAGGGGGCCTTCACCCCTCCACTTT. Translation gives CASSDDRGPSPLHF.